One and the same sample provided the 27 T cell receptor beta chains below, sequenced in a study of blood T cells in healthy people across ages. The authors ran a second PCR of about 6 to 11 cycles using a sample-barcoded 5' primer and a J-beta primer mix. TCRdb reprocessed the 5' RACE reads with MiXCR, giving one entry per CDR3 protein. The table shows hundreds of thousands of distinct CDR3 sequences, with 56% occurring only once. The specimen sequenced was blood. The receptors shown here come from a man aged 35 to 55 in good health.

This chain links TRBV5-1 with TRBJ2-3; TRBD2 aligns across 9 bases. The CDR3 totals 13 residues. Germline V gene data show CDR1 as SGHRS and CDR2 as YFSETQ. Losses at the gene ends were 4 bases for V and 6 bases for J; bases not matched to a gene: 3. In nucleotides, the CDR3 is TGCGCCAGCAGCCCCCTAGCGGGGGATACGCAGTATTTT. Protein product: CASSPLAGDTQYF.

The rearrangement uses TRBV5-6 and TRBJ1-6; 9 bases are a match to TRBD1. Germline V gives CDR1 SGHDT, CDR2 YYEEEE. The CDR3 covers 16 residues. V lost 2 bases to trimming and J lost 4 bases; unmatched junction nucleotides: 4. The CDR3 spells CASSFLGQGYNSPLHF. The CDR3 DNA is TGTGCCAGCAGCTTCCTCGGACAGGGGTATAATTCACCCCTCCACTTT.

This clonotype was seen just once. The chain carries TRBV5-5 and TRBJ1-1; D uncertain. The V gene lost 2 bases and the J gene lost 0 bases, with 11 bases spanning the gap. CDR1 is SGHKS, CDR2 YYEKEE, per germline (reference sequence). This CDR3 has 15 amino acids. CDR3 coding DNA: TGTGCCAGCAGCTTTACGTCGGACTTGAACACTGAAGCTTTCTTT. This sequence encodes CASSFTSDLNTEAFF.

The V and J genes are TRBV3-1 and TRBJ1-2; D is undetermined. V gave up 8 bases and J gave up 2 bases, with 12 bases separating them. This CDR3 region has 13 residues. Germline loops: CDR1 LGHDT, CDR2 YNNKEL (reference sequence). The CDR3 reads CASGIRPNYGYTF. In DNA form, the CDR3 reads TGTGCCAGCGGAATCAGGCCAAACTATGGCTACACCTTC.

This clonotype was recorded a few times. This chain uses TRBV28 with TRBJ2-7; a possible D gene is TRBD2 (6 bases). The CDR3 loop spans 13 amino acids. V was pared by 5 bases and J by 2 bases, with 10 bases between. Germline lookup yields CDR1 MDHEN and CDR2 SYDVKM. The CDR3 here is CASSGGNAYEQYF. The CDR3 DNA is TGTGCCAGCAGTGGAGGGAACGCCTACGAGCAGTACTTC.

CDR3 region: CASSAQIGGIRDGYTF. Written as DNA, the CDR3 is TGTGCCAGCAGCGCACAAATAGGGGGAATTAGGGATGGCTACACCTTC. V and J are TRBV7-2 and TRBJ1-2; maybe TRBD1 (6 bases). The CDR3 runs 16 residues. Trimming took off 5 bases at V and 6 bases at J, with 22 bases between the two ends. Looked up from germline, CDR1 is SGHTA and CDR2 is FQGNSA. Drawing the rest from reference TRBV7-2 and TRBJ1-2, the complete variable domain is GAGVSQSPSNKVTEKGKDVELRCDPISGHTALYWYRQSLGQGLEFLIYFQGNSAPDKSGLPSDRFSAERTGGSVSTLTIQRTQQEDSAVYLCASSAQIGGIRDGYTFGSGTRLTVV.

The rearrangement joins TRBV12-3 or TRBV12-4 to TRBJ1-1, with D perhaps TRBD1 (5 bases). With 7 bases removed from V and 2 bases from J, the gap between germline ends came to 17 bases. This CDR3 is 15 amino acids long. CDR3 sequence (DNA): TGTGCCAGCACCTCTACCGGTGGGGGTAACACTGAAGCTTTCTTT. Its protein product is CASTSTGGGNTEAFF.

About this clonotype itself: One end of the junction is discordant with germline, which a read error may explain. The J gene is TRBJ1-1, the V gene TRBV29-1; 8 bases are shared with TRBD1. CDR3 length equals 11 residues. Looked up from germline, CDR1 is SQVTM and CDR2 is ANQGSEA. The CDR3 reads CSTGQGTETFF. CDR3 bases: TGCAGCACTGGACAGGGCACTGAAACTTTCTTT.

The table lists this clonotype with a few counts. The V and J genes are TRBV27 and TRBJ2-5; a weak D match, TRBD2 (5 bases). V was clipped by 8 bases and J by 1 base, with 11 bases between them. Germline V gives CDR1 MNHEY, CDR2 SMNVEV (reference sequence). The CDR3 is 13 amino acids. The CDR3 sequence: CASWVATQETQYF. DNA of the CDR3: TGTGCCAGCTGGGTAGCGACCCAAGAGACCCAGTACTTC.

The J gene is TRBJ2-5, the V gene TRBV5-1, with a weak D call TRBD2 (6 bases). Between the trimmed V and J ends, which lost 1 base and 2 bases, there was a span of 12 bases. CDR1 SGHRS and CDR2 YFSETQ come from the germline V gene. This CDR3 is 15 amino acids long. CDR3 nucleotide sequence: TGCGCCAGCAGCTTGACCGGGAGTGTGCAAGAGACCCAGTACTTC. This translates into CASSLTGSVQETQYF.

The genes are TRBV20-1 and TRBJ1-1; TRBD1 aligns across 9 bases. With 5 bases clipped from V and 4 bases from J, the junction kept 5 bases outside the gene matches. Germline V CDR1 and CDR2: DFQATT, SNEGSKA (reference sequence). The CDR3 covers 13 residues. The CDR3 loop reads CSAGGQGVTEAFF. The DNA of the CDR3 is TGCAGTGCTGGGGGACAGGGCGTCACTGAAGCTTTCTTT.

As concerns this clonotype: A clone one base away is much larger, so this may be a read error. This sequence joins TRBV6-4 and TRBJ2-5; the match to TRBD1 covers 10 bases. The junction had 15 bases not matched to a gene; V was cut back by 3 bases and J by 11 bases. The CDR3 is 16 amino acids. The germline V gene encodes CDR1 MRHNA and CDR2 SNTAGT. The DNA for the CDR3 is TGTGCCAGCAGTGAAGGGACAGGGGACGGGGTTGGTGAGCAGTACTTC. Amino acid sequence: CASSEGTGDGVGEQYF.

This clonotype was seen repeatedly, ten times or more. This chain joins TRBV7-3 and TRBJ2-5; TRBD2 aligns across 12 bases. The V segment lost 4 bases and the J segment 7 bases; nucleotides outside the gene matches: 4. This CDR3 is 14 amino acids long. Germline CDR1 and CDR2: SGHTA and FQGTGA. The CDR3 protein is CASSSLGLAGTQYF. CDR3 DNA: TGTGCCAGCAGCTCCTTGGGACTAGCGGGGACCCAGTACTTC. Complete variable domain (other parts from reference TRBV7-3 and TRBJ2-5): GAGVSQTPSNKVTEKGKYVELRCDPISGHTALYWYRQSLGQGPEFLIYFQGTGAADDSGLPNDRFFAVRPEGSVSTLKIQRTERGDSAVYLCASSSLGLAGTQYFGPGTRLLVL.

On this clonotype itself: One junction end disagrees with the germline gene, perhaps due to a read error. This sequence joins TRBV7-7 and TRBJ2-5; D is perhaps TRBD1 (5 bases). The CDR3 is 17 amino acids. Germline CDR1 is SSHAT and CDR2 is FNYEAQ (reference sequence). CDR3 region: CASSFLALAGIGETQYF. The CDR3 DNA follows: TGTGCTAGCAGCTTTTTAGCCCTCGCAGGGATAGGAGAGACCCAGTACTTC.

The chain carries TRBV7-6 and TRBJ2-1; 7 bases fit TRBD2. The CDR3 is made up of 17 amino acids. With 5 bases clipped from V and 8 bases from J, the junction kept 18 bases outside the gene matches. Germline CDR1 and CDR2: SGHVS and FNYEAQ. CDR3 sequence reads: CASSPSPGGGPGDEQFF. Written as DNA, the CDR3 is TGTGCCAGCAGCCCCAGTCCCGGGGGAGGGCCTGGGGATGAGCAGTTCTTC.

V and J are TRBV29-1 and TRBJ2-6, with D possibly being TRBD2 (6 bases). This CDR3 comprises 18 residues. Trimming removed 4 bases at V and 0 bases at J, with 19 bases between. Germline CDR1 is SQVTM and CDR2 is ANQGSEA. This CDR3 reads CSVGGGRGSISGANVLTF. The CDR3 nucleotides are TGCAGCGTTGGGGGAGGACGGGGTTCCATCTCTGGGGCCAACGTCCTGACTTTC.

On this clonotype itself: One end of the junction does not line up with germline, which may come from a read error. This chain joins TRBV11-2 and TRBJ2-2, with D perhaps TRBD1 (5 bases). The CDR3 covers 12 residues. Germline V gene sequence: CDR1 SGHAT, CDR2 FQNNGV. CDR3 sequence: CASRLGVMELFF. As DNA, the CDR3 is TGTGCCAGCAGGTTAGGGGTAATGGAGCTGTTTTTT.

This clonotype was detected a few times. V and J are TRBV11-2 and TRBJ2-3; tentatively, D is TRBD1 or TRBD2 (5 bases each). V dropped 0 bases and J dropped 14 bases, with 15 bases sitting between them. Germline CDR1 is SGHAT and CDR2 is FQNNGV. The CDR3 loop spans 13 amino acids. CDR3: CASSLERSGTPYF. CDR3 coding DNA: TGTGCCAGCAGCTTAGAGAGGTCGGGGACCCCGTATTTT.

A note on this clonotype: The junction departs from the called germline gene at one end, perhaps through a read error. This chain joins TRBV10-3 and TRBJ2-5; no reliable D call. There are 13 residues in the CDR3. Germline-derived CDR1 and CDR2 are ENHRY and SYGVKD. The CDR3 loop reads CAINEARQETQYF. DNA for the CDR3: TGTGCCATCAATGAGGCGCGACAAGAGACCCAGTACTTC.

This chain joins TRBV3-1 and TRBJ2-4; 7 nucleotides agree with TRBD1. The J call is doubtful: the DNA matches TRBJ2-7 better. Germline-derived CDR1 and CDR2 are LGHDT and YNNKEL (reference sequence). The CDR3 runs to 17 residues. This CDR3 is CASSQWRLRDRNYEQYF. The CDR3 nucleotides are TGTGCCAGCAGCCAATGGCGACTCCGGGACAGAAACTACGAGCAGTACTTC.

This clonotype was recorded once. The DNA for the CDR3 is TGTGCCAGCAGCTTAGACCGAACAACCTATGGCTACACCTTC. Translated, it gives CASSLDRTTYGYTF. The gene calls are TRBV5-6 and TRBJ1-2, with D hard to call. CDR1 and CDR2 from the germline V gene are SGHDT and YYEEEE. The germline V and J ends were trimmed by 2 bases and 4 bases, with 12 bases remaining between them. The CDR3 has 14 amino acids.

This sequence joins TRBV10-3 and TRBJ2-7; D gene unclear. The CDR3 is 19 amino acids. Trimming took off 3 bases at V and 1 base at J, with 25 bases between the two ends. The germline gives CDR1 ENHRY, CDR2 SYGVKD. CDR3 in DNA: TGTGCCATCAGTGAACCCACGAGACCAAACACCGAAGGGTCCTACGAGCAGTACTTC. Its translation is CAISEPTRPNTEGSYEQYF.

This clonotype appeared once. The V gene is TRBV6-1, the J gene TRBJ2-3, with a possible D match to TRBD2 (6 bases). V was trimmed by 7 bases and J by 5 bases, leaving 16 bases between them. Germline-derived CDR1 and CDR2 are MNHNS and SASEGT. The CDR3 extends over 14 amino acids. The CDR3 reads CASTRTGVRDTQYF. The CDR3 DNA reads as TGTGCCAGCACCCGAACGGGGGTGAGAGATACGCAGTATTTT.

This chain connects TRBV7-9 to TRBJ2-7; 9 bases agree with TRBD1. There are 15 residues in the CDR3. CDR1 and CDR2 from the germline V gene are SEHNR and FQNEAQ (reference sequence). After removal of 3 bases from V and 3 bases from J, the junction contained 6 bases not matched to a gene. The CDR3 DNA reads as TGTGCCAGCAGCTTCCCGACAGGGGGTTTCTACGAGCAGTACTTC. Residues: CASSFPTGGFYEQYF.

The chain couples TRBV25-1 to TRBJ2-3; D call uncertain. This CDR3 spans 13 amino acids. The V gene lost 1 base and the J gene lost 2 bases, with 4 bases spanning the gap. Germline V gene lookup returns CDR1 MGHDK and CDR2 SYGVNS. The CDR3 here is CASSESATDTQYF. The CDR3 coding sequence is TGTGCCAGCAGTGAATCTGCCACAGATACGCAGTATTTT.

The genes are TRBV4-2 and TRBJ2-7, with 9 bases fitting TRBD2. Looked up from germline, CDR1 is LGHNA and CDR2 is YNFKEQ. This CDR3 has 15 residues. V was pared by 0 bases and J by 6 bases, with 6 bases of the junction left unmatched. CDR3 nucleotide sequence: TGTGCCAGCAGCCAAGATAGGGGCGGGAGGGGCGAGCAGTACTTC. As protein: CASSQDRGGRGEQYF.

CDR3 sequence: CASSKWKITDTQYF. The CDR3 nucleotides read TGTGCCAGCAGCAAATGGAAGATCACAGATACGCAGTATTTT. V gene TRBV21-1 combines with J gene TRBJ2-3. TRBV21-1 is listed as a pseudogene. The CDR3 is made up of 14 amino acids.